The sequence of this TCR beta chain was determined in a study of shared clonotypes between healthy human individuals. Libraries were prepared by immunoSEQ multiplex PCR; TCRdb keeps only in-frame clonotypes and omits some of them. The sample records about 1 million clones, 75% being singletons. The CDR3 consists of 13 residues. V lost 2 bases to trimming and J lost 1 base, with 5 bases between them. CDR1 MNHEY and CDR2 SVGAGI come from the germline V gene. This chain joins TRBV6-5 and TRBJ1-1; D uncertain. The sequenced sample consisted of memory CD4+ T cells sorted from blood. The subset was: CD45RA-negative fraction. This receptor was obtained from a young man in good health. The DNA of the CDR3 is TGTGCCAGCAGTTACGACGGGAACACTGAAGCTTTCTTT. Protein product: CASSYDGNTEAFF.